This section outlines one T cell receptor (beta chain) sequence together with its context. Antigen: not known. The authors deemed Graves' hyperthyroidism stable absent ophthalmopathy progression within 18 months. The investigators amplified TCR beta CDR3 regions from RNA transcripts. A set of HTBI primers served as the primers for a first-round RT-PCR of the TCR CDR3. In TCRdb, the multiplex PCR reads were re-called with MiXCR into one record per CDR3 protein. The sample lists some 510,000 distinct CDR3 sequences, around 21% occurring once. The sample originates from a study of T cells in Graves' hyperthyroidism and ophthalmopathy. General study results and limits: Blood also showed most of the thyroid clonotypes that were expanded above 0.001. Ophthalmopathy was told apart from stable hyperthyroidism by a 13 V-J model.

The TCR comes from a man in his late teens or twenties with Graves' hyperthyroidism. The specimen was blood.

The CDR3 spells CASSWGQGYGQPQHF. In nucleotides, the CDR3 is TGTGCCAGCAGCTGGGGACAGGGGTATGGTCAGCCCCAGCATTTT. The rearrangement uses TRBV6-1 and TRBJ1-5; 10 bases fit TRBD1. The ends lost 6 bases at V and 6 bases at J; junction bases unmatched: 8. The CDR3 has 15 amino acids. Germline V lookup: CDR1 MNHNS, CDR2 SASEGT.